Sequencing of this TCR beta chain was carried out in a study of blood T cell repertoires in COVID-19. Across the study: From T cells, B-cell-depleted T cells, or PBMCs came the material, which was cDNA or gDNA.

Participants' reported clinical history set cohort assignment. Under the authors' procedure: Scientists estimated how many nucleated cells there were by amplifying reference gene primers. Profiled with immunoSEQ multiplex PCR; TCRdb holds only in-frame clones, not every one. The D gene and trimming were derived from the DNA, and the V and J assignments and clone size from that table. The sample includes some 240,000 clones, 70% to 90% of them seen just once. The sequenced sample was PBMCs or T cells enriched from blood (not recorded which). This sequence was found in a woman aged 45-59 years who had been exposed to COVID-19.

The CDR3 coding sequence is TGTGCCAGCAGTTTAACAGGGAATCGCAATCAGCCCCAGCATTTT. Translated, it gives CASSLTGNRNQPQHF. V is TRBV27 and J is TRBJ1-5; tentatively, D is TRBD1 (6 bases). V gave up 2 bases and J gave up 2 bases, with 10 bases separating them. Per germline, CDR1 MNHEY and CDR2 SMNVEV (reference sequence). The CDR3 is 15 amino acids.